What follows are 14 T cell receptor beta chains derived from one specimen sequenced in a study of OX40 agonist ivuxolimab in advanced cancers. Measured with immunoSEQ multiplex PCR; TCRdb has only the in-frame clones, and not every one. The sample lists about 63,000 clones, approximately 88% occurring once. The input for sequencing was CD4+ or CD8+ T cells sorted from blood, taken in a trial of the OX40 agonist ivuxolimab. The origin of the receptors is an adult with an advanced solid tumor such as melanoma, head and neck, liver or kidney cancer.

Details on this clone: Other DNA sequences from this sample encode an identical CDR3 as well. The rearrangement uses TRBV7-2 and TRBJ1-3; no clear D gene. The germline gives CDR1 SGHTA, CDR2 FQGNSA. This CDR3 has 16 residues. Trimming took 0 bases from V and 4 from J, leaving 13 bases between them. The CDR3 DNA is TGTGCCAGCAGCTTAGCGCTGGGGTCGCTAGGAAACACCATATATTTT. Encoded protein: CASSLALGSLGNTIYF. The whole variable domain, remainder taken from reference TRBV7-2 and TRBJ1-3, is GAGVSQSPSNKVTEKGKDVELRCDPISGHTALYWYRQSLGQGLEFLIYFQGNSAPDKSGLPSDRFSAERTGGSVSTLTIQRTQQEDSAVYLCASSLALGSLGNTIYFGEGSWLTVV.

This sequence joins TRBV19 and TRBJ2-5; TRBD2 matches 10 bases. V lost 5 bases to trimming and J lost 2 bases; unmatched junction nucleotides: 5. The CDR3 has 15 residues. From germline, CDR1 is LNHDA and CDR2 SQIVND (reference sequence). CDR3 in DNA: TGTGCCAGTAGTTTAGCGGGAGGCAGGCAAGAGACCCAGTACTTC. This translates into CASSLAGGRQETQYF.

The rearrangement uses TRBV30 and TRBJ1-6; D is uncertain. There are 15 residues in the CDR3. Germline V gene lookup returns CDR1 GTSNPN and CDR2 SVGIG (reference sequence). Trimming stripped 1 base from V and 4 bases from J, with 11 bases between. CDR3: CAWSARRSYNSPLHF. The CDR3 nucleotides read TGTGCCTGGAGTGCGAGGCGCTCATATAATTCACCCCTCCACTTT. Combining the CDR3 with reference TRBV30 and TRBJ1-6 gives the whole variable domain SQTIHQWPATLVQPVGSPLSLECTVEGTSNPNLYWYRQAAGRGLQLLFYSVGIGQISSEVPQNLSASRPQDRQFILSSKKLLLSDSGFYLCAWSARRSYNSPLHFGNGTRLTVT.

The CDR3 nucleotides read TGTGCCAGCAGCTTAGTTGTGAGCGGGATTACCTACGAGCAGTACTTC. Translation: CASSLVVSGITYEQYF. The genes are TRBV7-8 and TRBJ2-7; 7 positions match TRBD2. Germline V gene sequence: CDR1 SGHVS, CDR2 FQNEAQ. The V and J ends lost 1 base and 2 bases, in that order; junction bases with no gene match: 8. This CDR3 contains 16 residues.

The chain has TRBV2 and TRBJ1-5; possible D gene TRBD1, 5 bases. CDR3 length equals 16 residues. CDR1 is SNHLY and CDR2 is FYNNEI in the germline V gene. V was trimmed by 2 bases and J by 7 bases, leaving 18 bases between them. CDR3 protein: CASSEPPLGGVQPQHF. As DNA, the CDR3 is TGTGCCAGCAGTGAACCCCCACTTGGGGGAGTGCAGCCCCAGCATTTT.

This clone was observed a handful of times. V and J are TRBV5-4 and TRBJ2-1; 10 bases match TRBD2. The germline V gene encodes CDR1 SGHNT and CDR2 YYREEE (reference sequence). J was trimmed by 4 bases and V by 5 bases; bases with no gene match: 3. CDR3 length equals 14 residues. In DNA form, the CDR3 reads TGTGCCAGCAGACTAGCGGGGTTATACAATGAGCAGTTCTTC. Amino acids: CASRLAGLYNEQFF.

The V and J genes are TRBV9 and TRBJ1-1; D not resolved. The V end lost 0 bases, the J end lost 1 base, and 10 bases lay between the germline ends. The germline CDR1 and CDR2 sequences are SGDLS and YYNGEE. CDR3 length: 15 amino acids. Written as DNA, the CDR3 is TGTGCCAGCAGCGTAGGGAGATTGGGGAACACTGAAGCTTTCTTT. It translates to CASSVGRLGNTEAFF.

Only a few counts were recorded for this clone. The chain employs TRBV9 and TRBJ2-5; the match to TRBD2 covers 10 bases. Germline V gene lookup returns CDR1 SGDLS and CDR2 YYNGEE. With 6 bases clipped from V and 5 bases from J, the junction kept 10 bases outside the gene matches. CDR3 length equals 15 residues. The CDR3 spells CASTRAGGSGETQYF. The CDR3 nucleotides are TGTGCCAGCACCAGAGCGGGAGGGTCAGGGGAGACCCAGTACTTC. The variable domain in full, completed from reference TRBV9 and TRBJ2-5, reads DSGVTQTPKHLITATGQRVTLRCSPRSGDLSVYWYQQSLDQGLQFLIQYYNGEERAKGNILERFSAQQFPDLHSELNLSSLELGDSALYFCASTRAGGSGETQYFGPGTRLLVL.

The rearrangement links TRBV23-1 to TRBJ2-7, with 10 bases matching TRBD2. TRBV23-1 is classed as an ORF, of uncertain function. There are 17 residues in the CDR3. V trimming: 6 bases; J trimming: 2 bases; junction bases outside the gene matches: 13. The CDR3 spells CASRSNPSGSDPYEQYF. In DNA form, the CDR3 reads TGCGCCAGCAGATCCAATCCTAGCGGGAGCGACCCCTACGAGCAGTACTTC.

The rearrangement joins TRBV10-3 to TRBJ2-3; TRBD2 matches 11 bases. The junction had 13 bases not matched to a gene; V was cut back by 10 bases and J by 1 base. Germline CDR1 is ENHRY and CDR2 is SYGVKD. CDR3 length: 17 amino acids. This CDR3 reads CATALAGVFGGTDTQYF. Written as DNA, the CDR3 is TGTGCCACCGCACTAGCGGGAGTCTTCGGGGGCACAGATACGCAGTATTTT.

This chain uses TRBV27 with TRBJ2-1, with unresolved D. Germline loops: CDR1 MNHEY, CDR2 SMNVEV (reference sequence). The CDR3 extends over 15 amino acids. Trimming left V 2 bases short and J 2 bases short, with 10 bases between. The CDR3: CASSLAAVAYNEQFF. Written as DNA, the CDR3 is TGTGCCAGCAGTTTAGCTGCGGTTGCCTACAATGAGCAGTTCTTC.

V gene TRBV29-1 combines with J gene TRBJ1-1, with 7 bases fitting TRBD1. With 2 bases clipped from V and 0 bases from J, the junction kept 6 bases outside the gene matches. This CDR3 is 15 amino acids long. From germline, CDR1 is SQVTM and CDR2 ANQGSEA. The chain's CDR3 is CSVEKGALMNTEAFF. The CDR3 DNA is TGCAGCGTTGAAAAGGGGGCGTTAATGAACACTGAAGCTTTCTTT.

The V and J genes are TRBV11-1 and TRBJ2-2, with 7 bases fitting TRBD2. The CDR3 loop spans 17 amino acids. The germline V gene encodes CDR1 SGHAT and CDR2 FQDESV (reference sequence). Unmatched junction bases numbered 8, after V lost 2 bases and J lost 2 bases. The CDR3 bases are TGTGCCAGCAGCTTATCTTTCCGGGAGGTCAACACCGGGGAGCTGTTTTTT. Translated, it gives CASSLSFREVNTGELFF.

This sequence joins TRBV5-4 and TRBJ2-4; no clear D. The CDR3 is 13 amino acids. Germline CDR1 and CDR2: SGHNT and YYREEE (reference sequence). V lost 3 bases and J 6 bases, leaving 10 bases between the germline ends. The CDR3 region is CASSSVSLNIQYF. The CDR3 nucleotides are TGTGCCAGCAGCTCGGTGAGCCTAAACATTCAGTACTTC.